These 26 T cell receptor beta chains came from one sample sequenced in a study of cytomegalovirus exposure and HLA in healthy donors. PCR used 60 Vbeta primers and 13 Jbeta primers. Repertoires were generated with immunoSEQ multiplex PCR, while TCRdb's copy carries only in-frame clones and drops some. Of roughly 100,000 clones listed, approximately 80% are singletons. The sample comprised PBMCs. The receptors were sampled from a man younger than 45 in good health and CMV-seronegative.

V gene TRBV5-1 combines with J gene TRBJ1-2, with a weak D call TRBD1 (5 bases). The CDR3 length is 15 residues. Germline lookup yields CDR1 SGHRS and CDR2 YFSETQ. Trimming stripped 7 bases from V and 6 bases from J, with 22 bases between. DNA for the CDR3: TGCGCCAGCTCCGGCCCCGTCGGGGGTAGTGATGGCTACACCTTC. It yields the protein CASSGPVGGSDGYTF.

V gene TRBV9 combines with J gene TRBJ2-1; D call uncertain. CDR3 length: 13 residues. CDR1 and CDR2 from the germline V gene are SGDLS and YYNGEE. V lost 3 bases and J 9 bases, leaving 13 bases between the germline ends. CDR3: CASSAILTGEQFF. In nucleotides, the CDR3 is TGTGCCAGCAGCGCCATTTTAACCGGTGAGCAGTTCTTC.

The chain joins TRBV9 to TRBJ2-7, with 10 bases identical to TRBD1. V lost 0 bases, J lost 3 bases, and 0 bases stayed unmatched. Germline V lookup: CDR1 SGDLS, CDR2 YYNGEE. The CDR3 has 14 amino acids. The CDR3 sequence: CASSVGDRGYEQYF. CDR3 sequence (DNA): TGTGCCAGCAGCGTAGGGGACAGGGGCTACGAGCAGTACTTC.

Only one count was recorded for this clone. J is TRBJ2-7 and V is TRBV5-3; D is ambiguous. TRBV5-3 is classed as an ORF, of uncertain function. The germline V and J ends were trimmed by 2 bases and 1 base, with 7 bases remaining between them. The CDR3 sequence is 13 residues long. The CDR3 coding sequence is TGTGCCAGAAGCTTTAATTCTTCCTACGAGCAGTACTTC. It yields the protein CARSFNSSYEQYF.

V and J are TRBV9 and TRBJ2-1; no firm D call. In germline, CDR1 is SGDLS, CDR2 YYNGEE. The CDR3 spans 13 residues. Trimming cost V 0 bases and J 8 bases, with 9 bases left between them. CDR3 nucleotide sequence: TGTGCCAGCAGCGTAGACCGAGTGGATGAGCAGTTCTTC. Translation gives CASSVDRVDEQFF.

This rearrangement joins TRBV25-1 to TRBJ1-2; maybe TRBD1 (5 bases). Germline V CDR1 and CDR2: MGHDK, SYGVNS. V dropped 1 base and J dropped 8 bases, with 14 bases sitting between them. The CDR3 contains 14 residues. In DNA form, the CDR3 reads TGTGCCAGCAGTGAATCTGGGCAGGGAGGGGGCTACACCTTC. It specifies CASSESGQGGGYTF.

This sequence joins TRBV6-1 and TRBJ1-4; D call uncertain. CDR1 is MNHNS and CDR2 is SASEGT in the germline V gene. V gave up 2 bases and J gave up 7 bases, with 5 bases separating them. The CDR3 is 12 amino acids. The CDR3 region is CASSERGEKLFF. In DNA form, the CDR3 reads TGTGCCAGCAGTGAACGCGGTGAAAAACTGTTTTTT.

The chain couples TRBV4-3 to TRBJ2-1; 8 positions match TRBD2. The germline V gene encodes CDR1 LGHNA and CDR2 YSLEER. The CDR3 is 17 amino acids. V lost 0 bases to trimming and J lost 3 bases; unmatched junction nucleotides: 7. CDR3 sequence reads: CASSQDREGEDYNEQFF. The CDR3 DNA reads TGCGCCAGCAGCCAAGACCGGGAGGGGGAGGACTACAATGAGCAGTTCTTC.

This clone was recorded a few times. The V gene is TRBV20-1, the J gene TRBJ2-1; unclear D gene. Trimming took 7 bases from V and 4 from J, leaving 8 bases between them. This CDR3 is 11 amino acids long. The germline CDR1 and CDR2 sequences are DFQATT and SNEGSKA (reference sequence). The CDR3 reads CSGSYYNEQFF. The CDR3 nucleotides are TGCAGTGGTAGCTATTACAATGAGCAGTTCTTC.

This sequence joins TRBV28 and TRBJ2-7; tentatively, D is TRBD1 (5 bases). Germline V gene data show CDR1 as MDHEN and CDR2 as SYDVKM. CDR3 length equals 13 residues. V lost 4 bases to trimming and J lost 3 bases, with 10 bases between them. CDR3 protein: CASSSPDSYEQYF. CDR3 DNA: TGTGCCAGCAGTTCCCCCGACAGCTACGAGCAGTACTTC.

Details on this clone: A read error may account for a junction end that differs from germline. The J gene is TRBJ2-7, the V gene TRBV7-9; no clear D. Germline loops: CDR1 SEHNR, CDR2 FQNEAQ (reference sequence). The CDR3 is 12 amino acids. CDR3 in DNA: TGTTCCAGCAGCCCAGACTTCTACGAGCAGTACTTC. It encodes CSSSPDFYEQYF. Together with reference TRBV7-9 and TRBJ2-7, the CDR3 gives the full variable domain: DTGVSQNPRHKITKRGQNVTFRCDPISEHNRLYWYRQTLGQGPEFLTYFQNEAQLEKSRLLSDRFSAERPKGSFSTLEIQRTEQGDSAMYLCSSSPDFYEQYFGPGTRLTVT.

The chain employs TRBV7-9 and TRBJ2-3; 12 bases match TRBD2. The CDR3 is 15 amino acids. Trimming removed 5 bases from V and 6 bases from J; junction bases left unmatched: 6. Germline V gene data show CDR1 as SEHNR and CDR2 as FQNEAQ (reference sequence). The CDR3 region is CASSHTSGGSDTQYF. CDR3 DNA: TGTGCCAGCAGCCATACTAGCGGGGGGTCGGATACGCAGTATTTT.

J is TRBJ1-1 and V is TRBV25-1; 7 bases match TRBD1. J gave up 6 bases and V 3 bases, and 13 bases lay outside the gene matches. The CDR3 runs to 16 residues. Germline V gives CDR1 MGHDK, CDR2 SYGVNS. CDR3 in DNA: TGTGCCAGCAGTGATTCGACAGGGCGGACGATTGCTGAAGCTTTCTTT. Its translation: CASSDSTGRTIAEAFF.

This chain joins TRBV9 and TRBJ2-1, with 7 bases matching TRBD1. Germline CDR1 is SGDLS and CDR2 is YYNGEE. The trim removed 7 bases at V and 5 bases at J, leaving 6 bases unmatched. The CDR3 runs to 13 residues. As DNA, the CDR3 is TGTGCCAGCTGTGACAGGGCTAACAATGAGCAGTTCTTC. It codes for CASCDRANNEQFF.

The V call is TRBV7-2, the J call TRBJ1-2, with unresolved D. V was clipped by 3 bases and J by 0 bases, with 8 bases between them. CDR1 and CDR2 (germline): SGHTA, FQGNSA. This CDR3 is built from 14 residues. In nucleotides, the CDR3 is TGTGCCAGCAGCTTTCTTGTAACTAACTATGGCTACACCTTC. Protein: CASSFLVTNYGYTF.

This clone was counted between two and nine times. The V and J genes are TRBV5-1 and TRBJ2-7; TRBD2 is a possible D gene (6 bases). The CDR3 spans 14 residues. Per the germline V gene, CDR1 is SGHRS and CDR2 is YFSETQ. Trimming left V 2 bases short and J 0 bases short, with 9 bases between. The CDR3 coding sequence is TGCGCCAGCAGCTTCGACGGGAGCTCCTACGAGCAGTACTTC. It specifies CASSFDGSSYEQYF. Based on the CDR3 plus reference TRBV5-1 and TRBJ2-7, the full variable domain is KAGVTQTPRYLIKTRGQQVTLSCSPISGHRSVSWYQQTPGQGLQFLFEYFSETQRNKGNFPGRFSGRQFSNSRSEMNVSTLELGDSALYLCASSFDGSSYEQYFGPGTRLTVT.

The V gene is TRBV28, the J gene TRBJ2-3; 7 bases map to TRBD2. V gave up 9 bases and J gave up 2 bases; unmatched junction bases: 2. The CDR3 spans 12 residues. Germline CDR1 reads MDHEN; CDR2 reads SYDVKM. The DNA for the CDR3 is TGTGCCAGTCGGGACTACACAGATACGCAGTATTTT. It yields the protein CASRDYTDTQYF.

The chain has TRBV19 and TRBJ1-5, with 7 bases aligning to TRBD1. The CDR3 has 14 amino acids. V dropped 5 bases and J dropped 7; count of bases not matched to a gene: 8. Germline-derived CDR1 and CDR2 are LNHDA and SQIVND (reference sequence). DNA for the CDR3: TGTGCCAGTAGTTATGACAGGGATGTCCAGCCCCAGCATTTT. This codes for CASSYDRDVQPQHF. Full variable domain (outside the CDR3, taken from reference TRBV19 and TRBJ1-5): DGGITQSPKYLFRKEGQNVTLSCEQNLNHDAMYWYRQDPGQGLRLIYYSQIVNDFQKGDIAEGYSVSREKKESFPLTVTSAQKNPTAFYLCASSYDRDVQPQHFGDGTRLSIL.

The chain has TRBV4-2 and TRBJ2-7, with 10 bases identical to TRBD2. Germline trimming cut 0 bases from V and 4 bases from J; bases unmatched to any gene: 9. Germline-derived CDR1 and CDR2 are LGHNA and YNFKEQ. This CDR3 region has 17 residues. CDR3 nucleotide sequence: TGTGCCAGCAGCCAAGATGATGAGCGGGGGGGCCTGTACGAGCAGTACTTC. Its translation is CASSQDDERGGLYEQYF.

The gene calls are TRBV9 and TRBJ2-5, with D hard to call. The CDR3 length is 13 residues. V dropped 2 bases and J dropped 5 bases, with 10 bases sitting between them. Germline V CDR1 and CDR2: SGDLS, YYNGEE. The CDR3 DNA sequence: TGTGCCAGCAGCGTTCAGCTGCGGGAGACCCAGTACTTC. Residues: CASSVQLRETQYF.

This chain connects TRBV7-9 to TRBJ2-7; 10 bases agree with TRBD1. J lost 4 bases, V lost 8 bases, and 2 bases had no gene match. Germline V CDR1 and CDR2: SEHNR, FQNEAQ (reference sequence). The CDR3 extends over 12 amino acids. The CDR3 DNA is TGTGCCAGCCGGGACAGGGGTTACGAGCAGTACTTC. It is translated as CASRDRGYEQYF.

The rearrangement joins TRBV6-4 to TRBJ2-3; 9 bases match TRBD2. This CDR3 is 16 amino acids long. The germline gives CDR1 MRHNA, CDR2 SNTAGT. V was pared by 0 bases and J by 1 base, with 2 bases of the junction left unmatched. CDR3 amino acids: CASSDSLAGGTDTQYF. CDR3 sequence (DNA): TGTGCCAGCAGTGACTCTTTAGCGGGGGGCACAGATACGCAGTATTTT.

V is TRBV7-9 and J is TRBJ1-1; 8 bases are shared with TRBD1. The CDR3 consists of 15 residues. Germline CDR1 SEHNR, CDR2 FQNEAQ (reference sequence). J lost 2 bases, V lost 1 base, and 3 bases had no gene match. In DNA form, the CDR3 reads TGTGCCAGCAGCTTAGTCGGACAGGGAAACACTGAAGCTTTCTTT. Translation: CASSLVGQGNTEAFF. Drawing the rest from reference TRBV7-9 and TRBJ1-1, the complete variable domain is DTGVSQNPRHKITKRGQNVTFRCDPISEHNRLYWYRQTLGQGPEFLTYFQNEAQLEKSRLLSDRFSAERPKGSFSTLEIQRTEQGDSAMYLCASSLVGQGNTEAFFGQGTRLTVV.

The rearrangement links TRBV7-2 to TRBJ2-1; TRBD1 is a possible D gene (6 bases). Looked up from germline, CDR1 is SGHTA and CDR2 is FQGNSA. V was pared by 3 bases and J by 8 bases, with 11 bases between. The CDR3 has 13 amino acids. DNA of the CDR3: TGTGCCAGCAGCTTCCAACAGGGCTATGAGCAGTTCTTC. As protein: CASSFQQGYEQFF.

Only a few counts were recorded for this clone. The CDR3 region has the DNA TGTGCCAGCACATGGGGCTATAATGAAAAACTGTTTTTT. Its translation: CASTWGYNEKLFF. The chain carries TRBV6-1 and TRBJ1-4, with D possibly TRBD1 on 5 matching bases. V lost 7 bases, J lost 4 bases, and 10 bases lay in between. This CDR3 spans 13 amino acids. Per the germline V gene, CDR1 is MNHNS and CDR2 is SASEGT.

With respect to this clone: The sample holds other DNA sequences that translate to the same CDR3. The V and J genes are TRBV7-2 and TRBJ2-7; 9 bases fit TRBD1. V trimming: 4 bases; J trimming: 4 bases; junction bases outside the gene matches: 2. Germline values: CDR1 SGHTA, CDR2 FQGNSA. This CDR3 has 13 amino acids. The CDR3 here is CASSSDRGYEQYF. For the CDR3, the DNA is TGTGCCAGCAGCTCGGACAGGGGATACGAGCAGTACTTC.